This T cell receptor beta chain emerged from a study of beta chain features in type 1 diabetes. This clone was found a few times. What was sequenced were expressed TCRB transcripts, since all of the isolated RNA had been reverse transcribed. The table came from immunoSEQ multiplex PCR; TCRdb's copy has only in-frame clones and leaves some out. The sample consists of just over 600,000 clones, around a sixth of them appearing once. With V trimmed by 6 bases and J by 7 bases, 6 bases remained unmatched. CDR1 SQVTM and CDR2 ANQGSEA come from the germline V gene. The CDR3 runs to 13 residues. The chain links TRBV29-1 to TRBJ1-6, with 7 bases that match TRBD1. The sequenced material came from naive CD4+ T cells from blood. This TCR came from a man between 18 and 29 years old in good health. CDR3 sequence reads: CSVGDSGNSPLHF. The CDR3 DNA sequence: TGCAGCGTGGGGGACAGCGGCAATTCACCCCTCCACTTT.